This is a list of T cell receptor beta chains from one sample in a study of T cells in Graves' hyperthyroidism and ophthalmopathy. One entry per CDR3 protein, called by TCRdb with MiXCR from the multiplex PCR reads. In the table there are about 380,000 distinct CDR3 sequences, approximately 12% of which are singletons. Sequenced: blood. The source is a man aged 25-45 years with Graves' hyperthyroidism that later progressed to Graves' ophthalmopathy. The CDR3 runs from the conserved cysteine through the conserved F or W. The D gene is left open where the match is weak. Size tells how often a clone was seen (once, few, many) or the class of an expanded clone, and some rows leave it out.

size	V	length	J	D	CDR3	DNA
.	TRBV29-1	10	TRBJ2-1	.	CSAQGNEQFF	TGCAGCGCCCAGGGAAACGAGCAGTTCTTC
many	TRBV12-3/TRBV12-4	14	TRBJ2-1	.	CASRIRTGYNEQFF	TGTGCCAGCAGGATAAGGACGGGATACAATGAGCAGTTCTTC
many	TRBV6-5	16	TRBJ2-7	.	CASSYSIPLRGYEQYF	TGTGCCAGCAGTTACTCGATTCCCCTCCGGGGCTACGAGCAGTACTTC
.	TRBV14	16	TRBJ2-1	.	CASSQLLAGRGNEQFF	TGTGCCAGCAGCCAACTCTTGGCAGGGCGAGGCAATGAGCAGTTCTTC
many	TRBV7-9	15	TRBJ1-1	.	CASSILSRFHTEAFF	TGTGCCAGCAGTATTTTGAGCAGGTTCCACACTGAAGCTTTCTTT
.	TRBV20-1	14	TRBJ2-3	.	CSAPPPPGTDTQYF	TGCAGTGCCCCCCCCCCCCCCGGCACAGATACGCAGTATTTT
.	TRBV7-6	16	TRBJ2-3	TRBD2	CASSGSSGGITDTQYF	TGTGCCAGCAGCGGATCTAGCGGGGGAATCACAGATACGCAGTATTTT
.	TRBV6-2/TRBV6-3	13	TRBJ2-2	.	CASSGQYTGELFF	TGTGCCAGCAGTGGACAGTACACCGGGGAGCTGTTTTTT
.	TRBV4-2	16	TRBJ2-7	.	CASSLLRPGERCEQYF	TGTGCCAGCAGCCTTCTACGGCCGGGGGAACGCTGCGAGCAGTACTTC
few	TRBV28	14	TRBJ2-3	.	CASSLEKSTDTQYF	TGTGCCAGCAGTCTCGAGAAGAGCACAGATACGCAGTATTTT
few	TRBV5-1	14	TRBJ1-4	.	CASSFSTTNEKLFF	TGCGCCAGCAGTTTCTCGACTACTAATGAAAAACTGTTTTTT
many	TRBV4-1	15	TRBJ1-5	.	CASSPVGGGRQPQHF	TGCGCCAGCAGCCCCGTGGGGGGCGGAAGACAGCCCCAGCATTTT
few	TRBV7-9	19	TRBJ2-2	TRBD2	CASSLVPLQAGGYTGELFF	TGTGCCAGCAGCTTAGTCCCCCTCCAAGCGGGGGGATACACCGGGGAGCTGTTTTTT
.	TRBV5-1	15	TRBJ1-4	.	CASSTTGTWHEKLFF	TGCGCCAGCAGCACCACCGGGACATGGCATGAAAAACTGTTTTTT
.	TRBV25-1	16	TRBJ2-1	TRBD1	CASSEPGTGGVNEQFF	TGTGCCAGCAGTGAGCCCGGGACAGGGGGCGTCAATGAGCAGTTCTTC
few	TRBV9	17	TRBJ2-1	.	CASSGWGRGSSYNEQFF	TGTGCCAGCAGCGGTTGGGGGCGGGGGAGCTCCTACAATGAGCAGTTCTTC
many	TRBV5-1	15	TRBJ1-6	.	CASSLGVNLNSPLHF	TGCGCCAGCAGCTTGGGGGTCAACTTAAATTCACCCCTCCACTTT
.	TRBV4-1	14	TRBJ1-2	TRBD1	CASSRPGQGAGYTF	TGCGCCAGCAGCCGACCGGGACAGGGGGCTGGCTACACCTTC
many	TRBV20-1	12	TRBJ2-2	.	CSASSGTRELFF	TGCAGTGCTAGTTCGGGTACTAGGGAGCTGTTTTTT
many	TRBV29-1	12	TRBJ1-1	.	CSASIRNTEAFF	TGCAGCGCCTCAATACGGAACACTGAAGCTTTCTTT
few	TRBV12-3/TRBV12-4	18	TRBJ2-3	.	CASSFWAAPRPSTDTQYF	TGTGCCAGCAGTTTCTGGGCGGCGCCCCGTCCTAGCACAGATACGCAGTATTTT
many	TRBV2	15	TRBJ2-2	.	CASSETSGVSGELFF	TGTGCCAGCAGTGAGACCTCCGGAGTGTCCGGGGAGCTGTTTTTT
.	TRBV18	14	TRBJ2-5	.	CASSLRGLLETQYF	TGTGCCAGCTCTTTAAGGGGCCTCCTCGAGACCCAGTACTTC
few	TRBV4-1	13	TRBJ2-7	.	CASSQASSYEQYF	TGCGCCAGCAGCCAAGCATCGAGCTACGAGCAGTACTTC
many	TRBV6-1	13	TRBJ1-1	TRBD1	CASRDRGGAEAFF	TGTGCCAGCAGGGACAGGGGAGGCGCTGAAGCTTTCTTT
few	TRBV5-1	13	TRBJ1-5	.	CASSLGGYQPQHF	TGCGCCAGCAGCTTGGGGGGGTATCAGCCCCAGCATTTT
many	TRBV12-3/TRBV12-4	13	TRBJ1-2	.	CASTQDTSRGYTF	TGTGCCAGCACCCAAGACACTTCTCGGGGCTACACCTTC
once	TRBV3-1	15	TRBJ2-1	.	CASSHRALAADEQFF	TGTGCCAGCAGCCACCGGGCCTTAGCTGCAGATGAGCAGTTCTTC
.	TRBV18	18	TRBJ1-1	TRBD1	CASSPRSGTGTMNTEAFF	TGTGCCAGCTCACCACGATCCGGGACAGGAACGATGAACACTGAAGCTTTCTTT
.	TRBV11-2	14	TRBJ2-1	.	CASSRMGLNNEQFF	TGTGCCAGCAGCCGGATGGGACTCAACAATGAGCAGTTCTTC
.	TRBV5-8	15	TRBJ2-7	.	CASSPTPGSPYEQYF	TGTGCCAGCAGTCCAACGCCGGGTTCCCCCTACGAGCAGTACTTC
.	TRBV6-2/TRBV6-3	13	TRBJ2-1	.	CASSLTNRGEQFF	TGTGCCAGCAGCCTCACCAATCGGGGTGAGCAGTTCTTC
.	TRBV30	14	TRBJ1-3	.	CAWSARGTGNTIYF	TGTGCCTGGAGTGCCCGGGGGACCGGAAACACCATATATTTT
many	TRBV10-3	12	TRBJ1-1	.	CAISEGNTEAFF	TGTGCCATCAGTGAAGGGAACACTGAAGCTTTCTTT
few	TRBV5-1	16	TRBJ2-6	.	CASSAPTGAGANVLTF	TGCGCCAGCAGCGCACCGACAGGTGCTGGGGCCAACGTCCTGACTTTC